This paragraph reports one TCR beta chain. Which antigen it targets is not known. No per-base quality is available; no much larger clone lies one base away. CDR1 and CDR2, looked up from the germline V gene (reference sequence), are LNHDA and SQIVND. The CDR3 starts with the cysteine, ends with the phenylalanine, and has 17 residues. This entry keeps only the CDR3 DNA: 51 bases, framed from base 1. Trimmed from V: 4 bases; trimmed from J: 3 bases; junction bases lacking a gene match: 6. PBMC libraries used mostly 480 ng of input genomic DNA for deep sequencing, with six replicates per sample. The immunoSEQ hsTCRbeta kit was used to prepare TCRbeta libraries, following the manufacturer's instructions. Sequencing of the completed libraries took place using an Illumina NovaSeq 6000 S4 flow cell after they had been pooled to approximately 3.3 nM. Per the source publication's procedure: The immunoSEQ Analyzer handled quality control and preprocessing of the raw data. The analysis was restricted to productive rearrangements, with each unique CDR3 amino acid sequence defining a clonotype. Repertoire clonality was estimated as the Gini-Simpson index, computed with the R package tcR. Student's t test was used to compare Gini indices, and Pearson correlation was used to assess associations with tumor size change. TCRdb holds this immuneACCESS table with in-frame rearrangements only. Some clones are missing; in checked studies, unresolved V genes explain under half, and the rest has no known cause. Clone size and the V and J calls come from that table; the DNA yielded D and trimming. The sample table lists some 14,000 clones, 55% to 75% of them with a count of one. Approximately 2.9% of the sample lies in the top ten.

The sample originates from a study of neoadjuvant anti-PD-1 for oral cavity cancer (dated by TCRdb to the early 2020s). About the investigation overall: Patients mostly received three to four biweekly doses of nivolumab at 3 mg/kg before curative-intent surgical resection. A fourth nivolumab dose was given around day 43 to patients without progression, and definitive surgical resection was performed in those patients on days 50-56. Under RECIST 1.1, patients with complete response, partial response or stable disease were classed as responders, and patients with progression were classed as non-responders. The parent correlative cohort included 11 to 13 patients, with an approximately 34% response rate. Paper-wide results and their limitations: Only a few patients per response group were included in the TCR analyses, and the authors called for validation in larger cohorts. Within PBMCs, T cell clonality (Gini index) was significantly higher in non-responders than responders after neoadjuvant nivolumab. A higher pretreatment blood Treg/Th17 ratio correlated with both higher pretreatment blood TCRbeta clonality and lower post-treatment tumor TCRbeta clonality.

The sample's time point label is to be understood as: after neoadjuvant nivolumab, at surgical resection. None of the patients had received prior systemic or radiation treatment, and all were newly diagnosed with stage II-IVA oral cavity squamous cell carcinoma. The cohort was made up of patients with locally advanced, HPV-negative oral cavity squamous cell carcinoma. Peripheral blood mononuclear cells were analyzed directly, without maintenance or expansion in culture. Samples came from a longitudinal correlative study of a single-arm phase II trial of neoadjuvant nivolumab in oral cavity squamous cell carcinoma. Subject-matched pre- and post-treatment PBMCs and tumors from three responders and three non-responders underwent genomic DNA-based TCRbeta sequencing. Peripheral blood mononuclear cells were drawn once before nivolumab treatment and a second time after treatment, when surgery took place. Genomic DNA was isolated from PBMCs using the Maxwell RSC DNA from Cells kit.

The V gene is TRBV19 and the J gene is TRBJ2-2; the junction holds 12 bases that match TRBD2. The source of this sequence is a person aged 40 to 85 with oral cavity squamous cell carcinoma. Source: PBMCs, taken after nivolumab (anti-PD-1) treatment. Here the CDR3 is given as CASSKGLAGGDTGELFF. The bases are TGTGCCAGTAGTAAGGGACTAGCGGGTGGGGACACCGGGGAGCTGTTTTTT.